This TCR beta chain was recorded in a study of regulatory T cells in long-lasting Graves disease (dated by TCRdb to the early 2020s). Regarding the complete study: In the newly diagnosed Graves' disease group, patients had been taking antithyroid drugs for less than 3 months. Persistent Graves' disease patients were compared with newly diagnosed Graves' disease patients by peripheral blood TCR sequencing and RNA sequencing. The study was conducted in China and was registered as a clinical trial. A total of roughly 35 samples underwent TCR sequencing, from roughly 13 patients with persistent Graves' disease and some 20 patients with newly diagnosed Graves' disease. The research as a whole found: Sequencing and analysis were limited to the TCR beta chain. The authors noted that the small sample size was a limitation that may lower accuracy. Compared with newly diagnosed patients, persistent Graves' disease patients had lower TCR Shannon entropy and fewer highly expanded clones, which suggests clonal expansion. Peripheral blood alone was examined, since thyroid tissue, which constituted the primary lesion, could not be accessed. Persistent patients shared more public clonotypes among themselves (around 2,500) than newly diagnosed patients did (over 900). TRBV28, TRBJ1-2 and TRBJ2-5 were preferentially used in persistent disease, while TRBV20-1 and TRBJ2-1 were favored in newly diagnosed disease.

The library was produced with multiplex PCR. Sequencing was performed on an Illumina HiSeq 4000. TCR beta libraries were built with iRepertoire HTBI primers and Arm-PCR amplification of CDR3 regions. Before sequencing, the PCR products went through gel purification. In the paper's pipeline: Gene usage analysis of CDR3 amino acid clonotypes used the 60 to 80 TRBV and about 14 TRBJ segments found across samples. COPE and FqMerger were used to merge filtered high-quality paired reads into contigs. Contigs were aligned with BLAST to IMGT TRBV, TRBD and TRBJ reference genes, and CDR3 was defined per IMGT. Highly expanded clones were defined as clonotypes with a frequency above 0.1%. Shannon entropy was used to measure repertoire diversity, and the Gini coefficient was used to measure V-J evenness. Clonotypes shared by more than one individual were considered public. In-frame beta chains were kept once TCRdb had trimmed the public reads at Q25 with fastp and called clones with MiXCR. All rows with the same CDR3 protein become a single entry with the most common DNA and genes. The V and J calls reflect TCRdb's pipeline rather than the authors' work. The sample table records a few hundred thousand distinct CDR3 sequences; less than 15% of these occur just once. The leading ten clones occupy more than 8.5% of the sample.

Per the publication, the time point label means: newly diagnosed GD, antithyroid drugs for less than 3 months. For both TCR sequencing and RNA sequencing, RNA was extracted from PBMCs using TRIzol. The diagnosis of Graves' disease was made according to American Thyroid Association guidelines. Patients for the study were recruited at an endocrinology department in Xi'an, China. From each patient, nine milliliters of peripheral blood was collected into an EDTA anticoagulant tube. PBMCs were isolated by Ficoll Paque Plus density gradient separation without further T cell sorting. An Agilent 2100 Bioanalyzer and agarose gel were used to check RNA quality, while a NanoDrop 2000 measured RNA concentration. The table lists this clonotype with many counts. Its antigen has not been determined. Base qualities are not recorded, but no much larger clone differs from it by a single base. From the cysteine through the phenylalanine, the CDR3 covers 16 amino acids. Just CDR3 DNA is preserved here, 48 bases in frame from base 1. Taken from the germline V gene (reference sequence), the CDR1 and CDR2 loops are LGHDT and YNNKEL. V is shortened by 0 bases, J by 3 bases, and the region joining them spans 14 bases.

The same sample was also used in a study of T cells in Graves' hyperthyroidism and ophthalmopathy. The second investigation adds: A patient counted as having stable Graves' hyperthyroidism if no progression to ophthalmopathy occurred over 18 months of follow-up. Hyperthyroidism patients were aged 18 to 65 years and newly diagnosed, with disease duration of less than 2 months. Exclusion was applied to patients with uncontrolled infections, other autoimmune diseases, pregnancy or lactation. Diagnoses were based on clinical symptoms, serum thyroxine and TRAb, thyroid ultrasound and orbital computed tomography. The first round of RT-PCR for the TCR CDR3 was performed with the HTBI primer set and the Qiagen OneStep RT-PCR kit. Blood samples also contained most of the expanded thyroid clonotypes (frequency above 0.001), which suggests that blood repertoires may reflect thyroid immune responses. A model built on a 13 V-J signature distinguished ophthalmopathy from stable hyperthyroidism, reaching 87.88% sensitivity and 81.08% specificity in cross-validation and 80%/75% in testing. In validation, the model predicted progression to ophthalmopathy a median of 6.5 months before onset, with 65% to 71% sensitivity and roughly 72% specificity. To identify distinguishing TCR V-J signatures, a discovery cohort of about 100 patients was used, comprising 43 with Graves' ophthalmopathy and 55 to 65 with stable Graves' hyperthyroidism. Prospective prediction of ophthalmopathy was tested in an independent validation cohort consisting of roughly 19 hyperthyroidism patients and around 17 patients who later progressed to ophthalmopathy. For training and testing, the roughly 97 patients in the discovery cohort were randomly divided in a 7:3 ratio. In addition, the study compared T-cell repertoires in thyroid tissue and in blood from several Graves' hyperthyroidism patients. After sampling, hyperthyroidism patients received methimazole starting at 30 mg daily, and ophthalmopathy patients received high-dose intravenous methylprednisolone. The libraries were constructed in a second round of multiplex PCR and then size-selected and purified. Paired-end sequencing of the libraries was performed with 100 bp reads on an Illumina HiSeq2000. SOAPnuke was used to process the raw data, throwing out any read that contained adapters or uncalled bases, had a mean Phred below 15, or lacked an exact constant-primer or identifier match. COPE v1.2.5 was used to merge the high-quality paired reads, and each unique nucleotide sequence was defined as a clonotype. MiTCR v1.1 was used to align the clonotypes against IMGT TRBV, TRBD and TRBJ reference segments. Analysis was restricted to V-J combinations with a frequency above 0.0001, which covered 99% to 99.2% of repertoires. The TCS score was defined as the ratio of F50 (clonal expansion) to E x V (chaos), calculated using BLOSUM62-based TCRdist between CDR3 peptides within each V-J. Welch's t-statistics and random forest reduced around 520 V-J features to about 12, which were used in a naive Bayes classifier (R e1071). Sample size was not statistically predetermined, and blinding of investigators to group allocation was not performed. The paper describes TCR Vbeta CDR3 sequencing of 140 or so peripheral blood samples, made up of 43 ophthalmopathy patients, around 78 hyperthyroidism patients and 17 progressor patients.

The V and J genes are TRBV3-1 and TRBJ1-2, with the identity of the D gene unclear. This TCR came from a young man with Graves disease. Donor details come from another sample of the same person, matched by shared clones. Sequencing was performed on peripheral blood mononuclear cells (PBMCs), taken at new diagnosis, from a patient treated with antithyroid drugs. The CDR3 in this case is CASSQEREGPYYGYTF. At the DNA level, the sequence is TGTGCCAGCAGCCAAGAAAGAGAGGGTCCGTACTATGGCTACACCTTC. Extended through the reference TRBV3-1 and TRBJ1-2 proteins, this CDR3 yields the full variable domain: DTAVSQTPKYLVTQMGNDKSIKCEQNLGHDTMYWYKQDSKKFLKIMFSYNNKELIINETVPNRFSPKSPDKAHLNLHINSLELGDSAVYFCASSQEREGPYYGYTFGSGTRLTVV.